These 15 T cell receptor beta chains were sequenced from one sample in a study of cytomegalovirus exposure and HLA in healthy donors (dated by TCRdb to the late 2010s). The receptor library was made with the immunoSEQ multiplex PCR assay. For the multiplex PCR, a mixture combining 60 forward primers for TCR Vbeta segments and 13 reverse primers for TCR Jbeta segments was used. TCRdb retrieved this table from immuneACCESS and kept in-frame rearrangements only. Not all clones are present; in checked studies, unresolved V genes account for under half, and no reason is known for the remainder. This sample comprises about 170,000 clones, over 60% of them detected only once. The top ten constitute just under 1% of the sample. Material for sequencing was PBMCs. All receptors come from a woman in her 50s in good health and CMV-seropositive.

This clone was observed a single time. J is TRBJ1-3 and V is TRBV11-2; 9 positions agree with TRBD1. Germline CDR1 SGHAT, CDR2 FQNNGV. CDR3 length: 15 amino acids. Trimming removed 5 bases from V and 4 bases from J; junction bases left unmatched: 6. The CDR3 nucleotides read TGTGCCAGCAGCAAGGGACAGGGTATAGGAAACACCATATATTTT. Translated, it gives CASSKGQGIGNTIYF. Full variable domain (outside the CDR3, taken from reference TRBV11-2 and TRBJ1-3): EAGVAQSPRYKIIEKRQSVAFWCNPISGHATLYWYQQILGQGPKLLIQFQNNGVVDDSQLPKDRFSAERLKGVDSTLKIQPAKLEDSAVYLCASSKGQGIGNTIYFGEGSWLTVV.

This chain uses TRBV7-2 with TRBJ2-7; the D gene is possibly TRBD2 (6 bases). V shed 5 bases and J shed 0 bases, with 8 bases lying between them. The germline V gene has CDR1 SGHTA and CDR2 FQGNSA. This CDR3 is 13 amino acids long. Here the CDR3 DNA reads TGTGCCAGCAGCCGGGAGAGCTCCTACGAGCAGTACTTC. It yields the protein CASSRESSYEQYF.

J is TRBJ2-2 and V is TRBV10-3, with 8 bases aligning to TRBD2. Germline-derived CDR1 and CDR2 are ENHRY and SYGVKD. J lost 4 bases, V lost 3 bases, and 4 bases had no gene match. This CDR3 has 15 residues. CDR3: CAISDKRGSTGELFF. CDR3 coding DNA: TGTGCCATCAGTGATAAGCGGGGGAGCACCGGGGAGCTGTTTTTT.

The CDR3 reads CASSPSLTGDHEKLFF. The CDR3 nucleotides are TGTGCCAGCTCACCTTCTCTGACGGGGGACCATGAAAAACTGTTTTTT. V gene TRBV18 combines with J gene TRBJ1-4; a weak D match, TRBD1 (5 bases). V lost 3 bases and J lost 6, with 17 bases in between. Germline V gene sequence: CDR1 KGHSH, CDR2 LQKENI. This CDR3 comprises 16 residues.

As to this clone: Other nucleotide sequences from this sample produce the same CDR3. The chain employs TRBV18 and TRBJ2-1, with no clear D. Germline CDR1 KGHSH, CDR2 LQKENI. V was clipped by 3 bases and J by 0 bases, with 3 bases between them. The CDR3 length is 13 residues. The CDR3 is CASSPSSYNEQFF. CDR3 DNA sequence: TGTGCCAGCTCACCGAGCTCCTACAATGAGCAGTTCTTC.

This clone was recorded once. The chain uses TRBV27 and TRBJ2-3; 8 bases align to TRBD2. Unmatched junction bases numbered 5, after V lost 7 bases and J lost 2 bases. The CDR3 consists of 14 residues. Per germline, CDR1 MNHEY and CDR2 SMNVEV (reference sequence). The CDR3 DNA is TGTGCCAGCAATGCAGCGGGAGCCACAGATACGCAGTATTTT. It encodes CASNAAGATDTQYF.

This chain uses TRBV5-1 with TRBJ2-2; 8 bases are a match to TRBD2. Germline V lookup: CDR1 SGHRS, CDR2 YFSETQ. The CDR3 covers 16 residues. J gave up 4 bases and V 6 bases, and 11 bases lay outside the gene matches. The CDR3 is CASTTGGLAGTGELFF. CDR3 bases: TGCGCCAGCACCACGGGGGGCCTAGCGGGCACCGGGGAGCTGTTTTTT.

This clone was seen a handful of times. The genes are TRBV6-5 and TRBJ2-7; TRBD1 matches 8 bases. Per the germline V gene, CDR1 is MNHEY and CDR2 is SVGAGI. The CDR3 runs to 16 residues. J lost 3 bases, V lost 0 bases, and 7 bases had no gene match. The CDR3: CASSYSSTGGGYEQYF. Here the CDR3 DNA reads TGTGCCAGCAGTTACTCCTCCACAGGGGGTGGCTACGAGCAGTACTTC.

CDR3 nucleotide sequence: TGCAGCGTTGTAGGGGGACAGGGGGTGGATGAGCAGTTCTTC. Protein product: CSVVGGQGVDEQFF. The rearrangement uses TRBV29-1 and TRBJ2-1; TRBD1 aligns across 11 bases. Germline trimming cut 4 bases from V and 8 bases from J; bases unmatched to any gene: 7. This CDR3 has 14 residues. Germline lookup yields CDR1 SQVTM and CDR2 ANQGSEA.

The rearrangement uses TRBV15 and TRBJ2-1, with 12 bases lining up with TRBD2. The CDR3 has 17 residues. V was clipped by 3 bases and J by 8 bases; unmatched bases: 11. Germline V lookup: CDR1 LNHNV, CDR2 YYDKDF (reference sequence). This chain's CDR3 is CATSSAASGRALDEQFF. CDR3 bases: TGTGCCACCAGCAGTGCGGCTAGCGGGAGGGCCTTGGATGAGCAGTTCTTC.

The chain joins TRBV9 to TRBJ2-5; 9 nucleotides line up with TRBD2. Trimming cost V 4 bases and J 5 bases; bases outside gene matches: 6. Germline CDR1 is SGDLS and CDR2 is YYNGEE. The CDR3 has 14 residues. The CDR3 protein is CASSTPSGVETQYF. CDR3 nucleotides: TGTGCCAGCAGCACACCTAGCGGGGTGGAGACCCAGTACTTC.

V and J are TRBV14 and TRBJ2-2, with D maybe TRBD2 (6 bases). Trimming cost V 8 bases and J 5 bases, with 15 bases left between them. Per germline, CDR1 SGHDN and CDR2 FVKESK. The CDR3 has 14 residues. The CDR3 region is CASQTFGGTGELFF. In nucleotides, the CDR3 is TGTGCCAGCCAAACCTTTGGGGGGACCGGGGAGCTGTTTTTT.

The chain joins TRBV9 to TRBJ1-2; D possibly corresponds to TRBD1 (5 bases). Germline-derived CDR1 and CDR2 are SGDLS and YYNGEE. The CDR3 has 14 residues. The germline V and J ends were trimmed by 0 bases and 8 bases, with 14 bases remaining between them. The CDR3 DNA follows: TGTGCCAGCAGCGTAGGAGGGGAAGCGGGCGGCTACACCTTC. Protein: CASSVGGEAGGYTF.

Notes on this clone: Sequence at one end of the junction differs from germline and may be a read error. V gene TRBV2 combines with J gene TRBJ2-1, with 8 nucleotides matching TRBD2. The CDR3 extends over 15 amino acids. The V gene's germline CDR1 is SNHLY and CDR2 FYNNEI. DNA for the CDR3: TGTGCCAGCAGCCAGGAACCGGGACTAGGGTCCCCCCTTGTCTTC. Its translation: CASSQEPGLGSPLVF.

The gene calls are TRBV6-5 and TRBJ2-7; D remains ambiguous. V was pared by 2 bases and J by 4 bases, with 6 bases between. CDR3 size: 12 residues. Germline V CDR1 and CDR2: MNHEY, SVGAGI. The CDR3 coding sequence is TGTGCCAGCAGTTACAACCGGTACGAGCAGTACTTC. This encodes CASSYNRYEQYF.